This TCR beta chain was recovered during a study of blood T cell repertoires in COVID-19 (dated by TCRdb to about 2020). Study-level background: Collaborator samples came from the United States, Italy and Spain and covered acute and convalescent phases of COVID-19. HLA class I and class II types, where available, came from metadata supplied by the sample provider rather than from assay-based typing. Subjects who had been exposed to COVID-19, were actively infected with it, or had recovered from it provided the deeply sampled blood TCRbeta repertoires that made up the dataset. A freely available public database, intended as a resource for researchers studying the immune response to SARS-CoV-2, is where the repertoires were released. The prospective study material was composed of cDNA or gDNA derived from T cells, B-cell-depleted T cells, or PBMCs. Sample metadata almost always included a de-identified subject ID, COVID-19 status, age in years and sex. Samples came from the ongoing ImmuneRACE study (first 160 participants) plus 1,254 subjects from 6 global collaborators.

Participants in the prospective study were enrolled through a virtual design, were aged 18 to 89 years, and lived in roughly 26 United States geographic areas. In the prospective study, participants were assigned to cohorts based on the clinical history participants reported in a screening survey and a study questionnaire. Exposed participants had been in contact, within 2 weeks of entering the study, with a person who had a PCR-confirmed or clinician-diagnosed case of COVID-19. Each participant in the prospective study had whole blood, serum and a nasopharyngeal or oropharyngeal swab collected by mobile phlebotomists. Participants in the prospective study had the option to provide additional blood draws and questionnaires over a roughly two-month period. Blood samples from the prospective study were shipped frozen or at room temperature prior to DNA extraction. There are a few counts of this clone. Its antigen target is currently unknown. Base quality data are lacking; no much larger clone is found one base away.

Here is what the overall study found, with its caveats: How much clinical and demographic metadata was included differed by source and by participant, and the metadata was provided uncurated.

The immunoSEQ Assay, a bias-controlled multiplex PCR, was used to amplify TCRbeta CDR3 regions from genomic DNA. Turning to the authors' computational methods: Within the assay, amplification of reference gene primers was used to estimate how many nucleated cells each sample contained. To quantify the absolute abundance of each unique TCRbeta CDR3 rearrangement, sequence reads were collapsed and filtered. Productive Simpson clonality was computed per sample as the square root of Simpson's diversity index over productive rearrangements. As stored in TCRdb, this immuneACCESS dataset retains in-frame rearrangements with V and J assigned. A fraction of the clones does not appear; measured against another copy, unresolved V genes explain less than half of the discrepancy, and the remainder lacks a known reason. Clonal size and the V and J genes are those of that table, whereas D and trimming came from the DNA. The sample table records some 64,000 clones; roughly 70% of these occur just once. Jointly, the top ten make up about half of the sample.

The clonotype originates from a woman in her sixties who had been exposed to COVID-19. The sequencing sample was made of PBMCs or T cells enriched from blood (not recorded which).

The DNA sequence follows: TGTGCCAGCAGTAAGACTAGCGGGGGGATCGGGGAGCTGTTTTTT. This yields the protein CASSKTSGGIGELFF. The chain uses TRBV2 and TRBJ2-2; 13 central nucleotides agree with TRBD2. Trimming takes 5 bases off V and 7 bases off J; junction bases not matched to a gene: 4. CDR1 and CDR2, per the germline V gene, are SNHLY and FYNNEI. The CDR3, from cysteine to phenylalanine, totals 15 residues. Of all the DNA, just the CDR3 is kept, 45 bases in frame from base 1.